These 25 T cell receptor beta chains were sequenced from one sample in a study of technical replicates of blood from a few donors. Sequencing used immunoSEQ multiplex PCR; TCRdb keeps in-frame clones, though not all of them. The table has some 87,000 clones, about nine tenths seen once; the top ten hold 0.3% to 0.5%. The sample consisted of T cells isolated from PBMCs. These receptors came from a human donor in good health.

The rearrangement links TRBV19 to TRBJ1-4; D is unresolved. There are 15 residues in the CDR3. The V and J ends lost 1 base and 4 bases respectively, with 10 bases between them. Germline V lookup: CDR1 LNHDA, CDR2 SQIVND (reference sequence). The CDR3 nucleotides are TGTGCCAGTAGTATAGGAGGGAGGAATAATGAAAAACTGTTTTTT. Translating gives CASSIGGRNNEKLFF.

This clone was seen more than once but under ten times. This chain links TRBV2 with TRBJ2-1; D perhaps matches TRBD2 (6 bases). Between the trimmed V and J ends, which lost 0 bases and 4 bases, there was a span of 7 bases. CDR1 is SNHLY, CDR2 FYNNEI, per germline. The CDR3 is 14 amino acids. The CDR3 region has the DNA TGTGCCAGCAGTGAAGCGGGAGGTTACAATGAGCAGTTCTTC. Translation: CASSEAGGYNEQFF.

The J gene is TRBJ2-7, the V gene TRBV28, with a weak D call TRBD2 (6 bases). Germline CDR1 reads MDHEN; CDR2 reads SYDVKM. The ends were cut back, 5 bases at V and 4 bases at J, with 18 bases in the middle. The CDR3 runs 15 residues. The CDR3 DNA reads as TGTGCCAGCAGTGAACCGGGACTGAGTGGGTACGAGCAGTACTTC. Its protein product is CASSEPGLSGYEQYF.

This CDR3 reads CASRVQGAMDTQYF. The DNA of the CDR3 is TGTGCCAGCCGAGTTCAGGGGGCGATGGATACGCAGTATTTT. V usage is TRBV2 and J usage is TRBJ2-3, with TRBD1 matching over 8 bases. The V gene's germline CDR1 is SNHLY and CDR2 FYNNEI. The J segment lost 6 bases and the V segment lost 8 bases, leaving 10 bases of the junction unmatched. The CDR3 is 14 amino acids. Based on the CDR3 plus reference TRBV2 and TRBJ2-3, the full variable domain is EPEVTQTPSHQVTQMGQEVILRCVPISNHLYFYWYRQILGQKVEFLVSFYNNEISEKSEIFDDQFSVERPDGSNFTLKIRSTKLEDSAMYFCASRVQGAMDTQYFGPGTRLTVL.

The chain joins TRBV6-5 to TRBJ2-3, with a weak D call TRBD1 (6 bases). CDR3 length: 16 amino acids. V was cut by 1 base and J by 1 base, with 12 bases left in between. Germline-derived CDR1 and CDR2 are MNHEY and SVGAGI. The CDR3 DNA is TGTGCCAGCAGTTACTTGGGGGCAAGGGGCACAGATACGCAGTATTTT. This translates into CASSYLGARGTDTQYF.

The rearrangement links TRBV7-9 to TRBJ1-4, with TRBD1 identical over 9 bases. V was clipped by 7 bases and J by 10 bases; unmatched bases: 10. CDR1 is SEHNR and CDR2 is FQNEAQ in the germline V gene (reference sequence). The CDR3 sequence is 14 residues long. CDR3 nucleotide sequence: TGTGCCAGCACCGGACAGGGGCAAACGGGAAAACTGTTTTTT. The encoded protein is CASTGQGQTGKLFF.

The chain uses TRBV5-6 and TRBJ1-4, with 7 nucleotides matching TRBD1. The junction had 7 bases not matched to a gene; V was cut back by 4 bases and J by 7 bases. Germline lookup yields CDR1 SGHDT and CDR2 YYEEEE. The CDR3 runs to 14 residues. CDR3 region: CASSLRQGGEKLFF. DNA of the CDR3: TGTGCCAGCAGCCTGAGACAGGGTGGTGAAAAACTGTTTTTT. Full variable domain (remainder filled in from reference TRBV5-6 and TRBJ1-4): DAGVTQSPTHLIKTRGQQVTLRCSPKSGHDTVSWYQQALGQGPQFIFQYYEEEERQRGNFPDRFSGHQFPNYSSELNVNALLLGDSALYLCASSLRQGGEKLFFGSGTQLSVL.

The rearrangement links TRBV7-6 to TRBJ1-1; D is perhaps TRBD1 (6 bases). CDR1 is SGHVS and CDR2 is FNYEAQ in the germline V gene. The CDR3 length is 15 residues. V was shortened by 1 base and J by 4 bases, with 13 bases between the two germline ends. The CDR3 region is CASSLGIGDITEAFF. The CDR3 DNA reads as TGTGCCAGCAGCTTAGGAATTGGGGACATCACTGAAGCTTTCTTT.

This chain links TRBV5-1 with TRBJ2-7, with 7 bases identical to TRBD1. Germline V gene data show CDR1 as SGHRS and CDR2 as YFSETQ. V lost 2 bases to trimming and J lost 3 bases; unmatched junction nucleotides: 8. The CDR3 extends over 15 amino acids. The CDR3 DNA reads as TGCGCCAGCAGCTTTGGGACAGTAGGGGTCTACGAGCAGTACTTC. It specifies CASSFGTVGVYEQYF. Together with reference TRBV5-1 and TRBJ2-7, the CDR3 gives the full variable domain: KAGVTQTPRYLIKTRGQQVTLSCSPISGHRSVSWYQQTPGQGLQFLFEYFSETQRNKGNFPGRFSGRQFSNSRSEMNVSTLELGDSALYLCASSFGTVGVYEQYFGPGTRLTVT.

V gene TRBV27 combines with J gene TRBJ1-2; D ambiguous. CDR1 MNHEY and CDR2 SMNVEV come from the germline V gene (reference sequence). The CDR3 is 14 amino acids. V gave up 0 bases and J gave up 4 bases, with 9 bases separating them. The CDR3 protein is CASSLSGSLYGYTF. In nucleotides, the CDR3 is TGTGCCAGCAGTTTATCGGGCAGTCTCTATGGCTACACCTTC.

V usage is TRBV19 and J usage is TRBJ2-7, with TRBD2 matching over 9 bases. The CDR3 length is 13 residues. Looked up from germline, CDR1 is LNHDA and CDR2 is SQIVND (reference sequence). Trimming took 4 bases from V and 2 from J; bases not matched to a gene: 0. CDR3 nucleotides: TGTGCCAGTAGTACTAGCGGGGCCTACGAGCAGTACTTC. This gives the protein CASSTSGAYEQYF.

The chain links TRBV28 to TRBJ2-7, with D possibly TRBD2 on 7 matching bases. Germline V gives CDR1 MDHEN, CDR2 SYDVKM. Trimming removed 3 bases from V and 5 bases from J, with 17 bases in between. The CDR3 is 15 residues long. CDR3 DNA: TGTGCCAGCAGTTTCTCGGGGGGCTGGTCCCACGAGCAGTACTTC. This translates into CASSFSGGWSHEQYF.

The CDR3 sequence: CASSYLDRGNEQFF. The CDR3, as DNA: TGTGCCAGCAGTTACTTGGACAGGGGCAATGAGCAGTTCTTC. The chain uses TRBV6-5 and TRBJ2-1; 9 positions agree with TRBD1. V was pared by 1 base and J by 6 bases, with 1 base of the junction left unmatched. The CDR3 is 14 amino acids. CDR1 and CDR2 from the germline V gene are MNHEY and SVGAGI.

The CDR3 coding sequence is TGCGCCAGCAGCCGCTCGGGTGAGCAGTACTTC. This translates into CASSRSGEQYF. The J gene is TRBJ2-7, the V gene TRBV4-1, with D hard to call. The germline V gene encodes CDR1 MGHRA and CDR2 YSYEKL. Trimming cost V 4 bases and J 7 bases, with 8 bases left between them. This CDR3 comprises 11 residues.

The rearrangement uses TRBV5-4 and TRBJ2-7; TRBD2 is a possible D gene (6 bases). The CDR3 loop spans 15 amino acids. Germline CDR1 is SGHNT and CDR2 is YYREEE (reference sequence). V lost 4 bases to trimming and J lost 3 bases, with 17 bases between them. The CDR3 coding sequence is TGTGCCAGCAGCCCGGATGGAGGGCGGATCTACGAGCAGTACTTC. Amino acid sequence: CASSPDGGRIYEQYF.

The chain couples TRBV29-1 to TRBJ2-3; the D gene is possibly TRBD2 (5 bases). Germline CDR1 reads SQVTM; CDR2 reads ANQGSEA. V dropped 4 bases and J dropped 1 base, with 12 bases sitting between them. CDR3 length: 14 amino acids. The CDR3 nucleotides read TGCAGCGTTGTCGGGGTACGGGGCACAGATACGCAGTATTTT. Translated: CSVVGVRGTDTQYF.

The rearrangement uses TRBV7-2 and TRBJ2-2; the D gene is possibly TRBD1 (6 bases). This CDR3 is 14 amino acids long. V shed 1 base and J shed 6 bases, with 9 bases lying between them. The germline V gene has CDR1 SGHTA and CDR2 FQGNSA. The CDR3 loop reads CASSLETGAGELFF. CDR3 bases: TGTGCCAGCAGCTTAGAGACAGGCGCCGGGGAGCTGTTTTTT.

The rearrangement links TRBV29-1 to TRBJ1-4; 7 positions match TRBD1. V gave up 8 bases and J gave up 2 bases; unmatched junction bases: 2. Germline-derived CDR1 and CDR2 are SQVTM and ANQGSEA. The CDR3 totals 12 residues. The CDR3 protein is CSYRGTNEKLFF. DNA of the CDR3: TGCAGCTACAGGGGTACTAATGAAAAACTGTTTTTT.

The chain uses TRBV28 and TRBJ1-5; TRBD1 is a possible D gene (5 bases). The V end lost 3 bases, the J end lost 3 bases, and 21 bases lay between the germline ends. The CDR3 has 18 residues. Looked up from germline, CDR1 is MDHEN and CDR2 is SYDVKM. The CDR3 protein is CASSFPLNTDSYNQPQHF. CDR3 nucleotides: TGTGCCAGCAGTTTTCCCCTAAACACTGACAGTTACAATCAGCCCCAGCATTTT. Variable domain in full (rest from reference TRBV28 and TRBJ1-5): DVKVTQSSRYLVKRTGEKVFLECVQDMDHENMFWYRQDPGLGLRLIYFSYDVKMKEKGDIPEGYSVSREKKERFSLILESASTNQTSMYLCASSFPLNTDSYNQPQHFGDGTRLSIL.

The rearrangement joins TRBV10-3 to TRBJ2-3; tentatively, D is TRBD2 (6 bases). There are 14 residues in the CDR3. The germline V gene encodes CDR1 ENHRY and CDR2 SYGVKD. V was shortened by 3 bases and J by 0 bases, with 7 bases between the two germline ends. CDR3 DNA sequence: TGTGCCATCAGTGAAAGCGGGAGCACAGATACGCAGTATTTT. This translates into CAISESGSTDTQYF.

This sequence joins TRBV5-8 and TRBJ2-7; 9 bases line up with TRBD2. V lost 4 bases and J lost 5; bases outside the gene matches: 10. Germline values: CDR1 SGHTS, CDR2 YDEGEE. The CDR3 loop spans 15 amino acids. The chain's CDR3 is CASSLDSGSINEQYF. Here the CDR3 DNA reads TGTGCCAGCAGCCTGGATAGCGGGAGTATCAACGAGCAGTACTTC.

The chain employs TRBV27 and TRBJ1-5; D uncertain. Germline CDR1 reads MNHEY; CDR2 reads SMNVEV (reference sequence). V was cut by 7 bases and J by 8 bases, with 18 bases left in between. The CDR3 is 14 residues long. CDR3 amino acids: CASKVASPGEPQHF. The CDR3 region has the DNA TGTGCCAGCAAAGTGGCCTCGCCTGGTGAGCCCCAGCATTTT.

CDR3: CASSFTRTALSEQYF. The CDR3 nucleotides are TGTGCCAGCAGCTTCACACGGACTGCCCTTTCCGAGCAGTACTTC. J is TRBJ2-7 and V is TRBV7-2; TRBD2 might be the D (5 bases). This CDR3 region has 15 residues. The V and J ends lost 3 bases and 6 bases respectively, with 18 bases between them. Germline-derived CDR1 and CDR2 are SGHTA and FQGNSA.

This chain connects TRBV7-3 to TRBJ2-3; 12 bases fit TRBD2. The CDR3 consists of 15 residues. CDR1 is SGHTA, CDR2 FQGTGA, per germline. The V and J ends lost 5 bases and 8 bases, in that order; junction bases with no gene match: 8. The CDR3, as DNA: TGTGCCAGCAGCCAGACTAGCGGGAGAGGAGGTACGCAGTATTTT. This encodes CASSQTSGRGGTQYF.

The rearrangement uses TRBV9 and TRBJ2-1, with 7 positions matching TRBD1. The trim removed 3 bases at V and 10 bases at J, leaving 7 bases unmatched. The germline V gene has CDR1 SGDLS and CDR2 YYNGEE. CDR3 size: 13 residues. The CDR3 is CASSGNRGQEQFF. Here the CDR3 DNA reads TGTGCCAGCAGCGGGAACAGGGGTCAAGAGCAGTTCTTC.